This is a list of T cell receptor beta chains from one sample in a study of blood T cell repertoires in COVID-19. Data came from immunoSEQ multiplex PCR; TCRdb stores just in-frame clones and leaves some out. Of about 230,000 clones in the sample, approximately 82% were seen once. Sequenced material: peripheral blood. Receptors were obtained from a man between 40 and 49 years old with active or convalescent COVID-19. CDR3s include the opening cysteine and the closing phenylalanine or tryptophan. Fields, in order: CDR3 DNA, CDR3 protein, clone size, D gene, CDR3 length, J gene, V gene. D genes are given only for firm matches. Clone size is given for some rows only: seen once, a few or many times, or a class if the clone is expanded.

TGCGCCAGCAGCTTGTCGGGCGGGCACACAGATACGCAGTATTTT | CASSLSGGHTDTQYF | NA | NA | 15 | TRBJ2-3 | TRBV5-1
TGTGCCAGCAGCTTCCAGGGGCGGAATGAGCAGTTCTTC | CASSFQGRNEQFF | once | NA | 13 | TRBJ2-1 | TRBV5-6
TGTGCCAGCAGCCAAGACGAGGTCAGGAGGAATGAAAAACTGTTTTTT | CASSQDEVRRNEKLFF | NA | NA | 16 | TRBJ1-4 | TRBV4-2
TGCGCCAGCCGATCACTAGTTATAGAGCAGTACTTC | CASRSLVIEQYF | NA | NA | 12 | TRBJ2-7 | TRBV5-1
TGTGCCATCAGTGCCACTAGCGGGAGATCAACCGGGGAGCTGTTTTTT | CAISATSGRSTGELFF | few | TRBD2 | 16 | TRBJ2-2 | TRBV10-3
TGTGCCAGCAGTTTATCCAGGGTCTATGGCTACACCTTC | CASSLSRVYGYTF | NA | NA | 13 | TRBJ1-2 | TRBV28
TGTGCCATCAGGACAGGACAGGGGTCAAACACCGGGGAGCTGTTTTTT | CAIRTGQGSNTGELFF | once | TRBD1 | 16 | TRBJ2-2 | TRBV10-3
TGCGCCAGCAGCTTGGAGGTTGCGGGGATTGGCTACACCTTC | CASSLEVAGIGYTF | NA | NA | 14 | TRBJ1-2 | TRBV5-1
TGCAGCGTTGAAAGAGGAGTTGATGAGCAGTTCTTC | CSVERGVDEQFF | NA | NA | 12 | TRBJ2-1 | TRBV29-1
TGTGCCAGCAGCGAGAGTAGCGGGGGGTCATACGAGCAGTACTTC | CASSESSGGSYEQYF | NA | TRBD2 | 15 | TRBJ2-7 | TRBV7-9
TGTGCCAGCAGTGAATCGGGATTAAGAGGCGGCACAGATACGCAGTATTTT | CASSESGLRGGTDTQYF | once | NA | 17 | TRBJ2-3 | TRBV25-1
TGTGCCAGCAGCCTGACTAGCGGGGGCTACTACAATGAGCAGTTCTTC | CASSLTSGGYYNEQFF | NA | TRBD2 | 16 | TRBJ2-1 | TRBV5-5
TGTGCCAGCAGTTATAAAAGAGGATCCTTGGAGCAGTTCTTC | CASSYKRGSLEQFF | NA | NA | 14 | TRBJ2-1 | TRBV6-5
TGCGCCAGCAGTGAAGGACTAGCGGCCCATGAGCAGTTCTTC | CASSEGLAAHEQFF | NA | TRBD2 | 14 | TRBJ2-1 | TRBV10-1
TGCGCCAGCAGCCAAGAAGCCAACACCGGGGAGCTGTTTTTT | CASSQEANTGELFF | NA | NA | 14 | TRBJ2-2 | TRBV4-3
TGTGCCACCAGCTCTAGGACCTGGGGGGGCAATCAGCCCCAGCATTTT | CATSSRTWGGNQPQHF | few | NA | 16 | TRBJ1-5 | TRBV15
TGTGCCAGCAGCTTCCTTGGCGGAGGGGAGACCCAGTACTTC | CASSFLGGGETQYF | NA | NA | 14 | TRBJ2-5 | TRBV11-3
TGTGCCACCAGTGATTTGCAAGGGACACGCTATGGCTACACCTTC | CATSDLQGTRYGYTF | NA | NA | 15 | TRBJ1-2 | TRBV24-1
TGTGCCCACGGGGACAGGGGAACGACAGATACGCAGTATTTT | CAHGDRGTTDTQYF | once | TRBD1 | 14 | TRBJ2-3 | TRBV6-6
TGTGCCAGCAGCGTAGGGACTAGGCAAGAGACCCAGTACTTC | CASSVGTRQETQYF | NA | TRBD2 | 14 | TRBJ2-5 | TRBV9
TGTGCCAGCAGCAGGAGCTCTGGGGCCAACGTCCTGACTTTC | CASSRSSGANVLTF | NA | NA | 14 | TRBJ2-6 | TRBV7-2
TGTGCCACCAGTACGAACGGGGGGGCATACAATGAGCAGTTCTTC | CATSTNGGAYNEQFF | NA | TRBD2 | 15 | TRBJ2-1 | TRBV24-1